This T cell receptor beta chain came from a study of CD8+ T cells in alopecia areata. Study overall: Those treated were given oral tofacitinib at 5 to 10 mg twice daily.

Extraction and reverse transcription of RNA yielded cDNA as the sequencing template. Sequencing was performed with immunoSEQ multiplex PCR; in TCRdb, only in-frame clones are kept and a portion is missing. The data contain 200,000 to 250,000 clones, more than 55% of them seen just once; the ten biggest clones take up around 1.2%. Whole-study findings and limits: Many expanded lesional clones persisted during tofacitinib (in both scalp and blood).

From germline, CDR1 is LNHNV and CDR2 YYDKDF (reference sequence). V was clipped by 0 bases and J by 5 bases, with 7 bases between them. This CDR3 is built from 13 residues. Notes on this clone: Its cognate antigen is unknown.

The treatment is: oral pan-JAK inhibitor, 5-10 mg twice daily. The chain has TRBV15 and TRBJ2-5, with D hard to call. This material consisted of CD4+ T cells sorted from blood, taken between weeks 43 and 45, from a patient treated with tofacitinib. This receptor was taken from a human donor with alopecia areata. The CDR3 nucleotides read TGTGCCACCAGCAGAGAGCCTCTGGAGACCCAGTACTTC. It is translated as CATSREPLETQYF.